This T cell receptor beta chain came from a study of T-cell reconstitution after alpha-beta-depleted transplantation in children. CDR3 length: 17 amino acids. V was pared by 0 bases and J by 0 bases, with 15 bases between. The germline V gene has CDR1 GTSNPN and CDR2 SVGIG (reference sequence). The library targeted TCRbeta and was prepared with unique molecular identifiers. Via MiXCR, TCRdb re-called the PCR reads, giving one row per CDR3 protein. The sample consists of approximately 520,000 distinct CDR3 sequences, 30% to 35% of them appearing once. V is TRBV30 and J is TRBJ2-1; D uncertain. This clonotype was obtained from a human donor who donated a stem cell graft to a child with aplastic anemia. The source material was PBMCs from the stem cell graft donor, sampled from the stem cell graft. Here the CDR3 DNA reads TGTGCCTGGAGTGTTCGTTCTCACCAAAGCTCCTACAATGAGCAGTTCTTC. Translating it yields CAWSVRSHQSSYNEQFF.